This T cell receptor beta chain was found in a study of blood T cell repertoires in COVID-19. Study overall: PBMCs, B-cell-depleted T cells, or T cells provided the cDNA or gDNA that made up the material.

V lost 2 bases and J lost 8, with 12 bases in between. Germline lookup yields CDR1 SGHDN and CDR2 FVKESK. This CDR3 has 13 amino acids. In this sample, this clone turned up a few times. As handled by the study authors: Estimates of nucleated cell counts were drawn from the amplification of reference gene primers. Generated by immunoSEQ multiplex PCR, the TCRdb table keeps only in-frame clones and is missing some. V, J and clone size were drawn from that table, and D and trimming were deduced from the DNA. Counted here are over 70,000 clones, approximately 80% occurring once; the ten biggest clones make up roughly a tenth.

This TCR was recovered from a woman aged 80 or over with acute or convalescent COVID-19. The specimen was peripheral blood. The chain is built from TRBV14 and TRBJ1-2; D may be TRBD1 (6 bases). The CDR3 region is CASSQTRRGGYTF. CDR3 coding DNA: TGTGCCAGCAGCCAAACTCGCAGGGGCGGCTACACCTTC.